The clone carrying this T cell receptor (beta chain) occurred many times. Its antigen is not known. This sample was taken from a study of blood T cells in healthy people across ages. Broader study findings: Greater diversity and more naive CD4+ cells were seen in long-lived donors than in aged donors.

There were healthy Caucasian individuals from Russia, aged about 6 to 100, serving as donors. Germline-derived CDR1 and CDR2 are MNHEY and SMNVEV (reference sequence). V lost 5 bases and J lost 1, with 9 bases in between. There are 13 residues in the CDR3. Primed by a sample-barcoded 5' primer and a J-beta primer mix, a second PCR proceeded for 7 to 11 cycles. TCRdb re-called the 5' RACE reads through MiXCR, storing one row per CDR3 protein. The sample lists about 1.4 million distinct CDR3 sequences, 59% occurring once. This TCR derives from a man in his late teens or twenties in good health. Sequencing used blood. The V and J genes are TRBV27 and TRBJ2-7, with D possibly matching TRBD1 (5 bases). CDR3 loop: CASSVGPSYEQYF. DNA for the CDR3: TGTGCCAGCAGTGTGGGGCCTTCCTACGAGCAGTACTTC.